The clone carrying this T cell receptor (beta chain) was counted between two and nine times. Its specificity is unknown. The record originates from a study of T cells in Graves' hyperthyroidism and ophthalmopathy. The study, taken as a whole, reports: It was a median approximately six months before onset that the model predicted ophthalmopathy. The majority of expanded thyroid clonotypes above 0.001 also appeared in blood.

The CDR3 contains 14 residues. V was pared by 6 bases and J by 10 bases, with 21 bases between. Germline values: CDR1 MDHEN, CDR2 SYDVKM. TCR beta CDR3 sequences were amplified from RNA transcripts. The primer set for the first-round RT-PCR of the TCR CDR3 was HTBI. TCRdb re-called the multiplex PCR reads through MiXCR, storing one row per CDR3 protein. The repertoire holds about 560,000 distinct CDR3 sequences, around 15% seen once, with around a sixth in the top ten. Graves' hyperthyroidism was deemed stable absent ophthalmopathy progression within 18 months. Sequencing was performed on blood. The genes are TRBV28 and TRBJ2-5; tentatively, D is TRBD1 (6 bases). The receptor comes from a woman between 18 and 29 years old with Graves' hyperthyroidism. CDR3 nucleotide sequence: TGTGCCAGCAGCCAAAATGAACAGGGCGAAGGCCAGTACTTC. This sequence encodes CASSQNEQGEGQYF. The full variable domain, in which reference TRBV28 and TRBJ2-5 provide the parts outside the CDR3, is DVKVTQSSRYLVKRTGEKVFLECVQDMDHENMFWYRQDPGLGLRLIYFSYDVKMKEKGDIPEGYSVSREKKERFSLILESASTNQTSMYLCASSQNEQGEGQYFGPGTRLLVL.